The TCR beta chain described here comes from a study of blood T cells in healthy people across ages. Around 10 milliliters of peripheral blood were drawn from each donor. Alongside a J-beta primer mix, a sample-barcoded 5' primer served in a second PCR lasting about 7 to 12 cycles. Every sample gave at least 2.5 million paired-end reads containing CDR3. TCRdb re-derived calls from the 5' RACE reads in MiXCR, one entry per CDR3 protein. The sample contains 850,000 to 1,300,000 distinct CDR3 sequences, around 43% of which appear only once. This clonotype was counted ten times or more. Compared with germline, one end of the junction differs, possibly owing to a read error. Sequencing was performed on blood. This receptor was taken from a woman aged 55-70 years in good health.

The CDR3 is CASSLGTGGSYEQYF. CDR3 in DNA: TGTGCCAGCAGCTTAGGGACAGGGGGTTCGTACGAGCAGTACTTC. The chain joins TRBV5-1 to TRBJ2-7; the match to TRBD1 covers 11 bases. CDR1 and CDR2 (germline): SGHRS, YFSETQ. The CDR3 covers 15 residues. The full variable domain, rest sourced from reference TRBV5-1 and TRBJ2-7, is KAGVTQTPRYLIKTRGQQVTLSCSPISGHRSVSWYQQTPGQGLQFLFEYFSETQRNKGNFPGRFSGRQFSNSRSEMNVSTLELGDSALYLCASSLGTGGSYEQYFGPGTRLTVT.